These 17 T cell receptor beta chains were sequenced from one sample in a study of beta chain features in type 1 diabetes. Expressed TCRB transcripts were sequenced after all isolated RNA was converted to cDNA. Sequencing used immunoSEQ multiplex PCR; TCRdb keeps in-frame clones, though not all of them. There are around 300,000 clones in the sample; approximately 10% occur only once, and about 0.015% lies in the top ten. Sequencing used naive CD4+ T cells from blood. The origin of the receptors is a woman aged 25-40 years in good health.

The chain employs TRBV11-2 and TRBJ1-2; D gene uncertain. V was pared by 5 bases and J by 1 base, with 11 bases between. Germline CDR1 reads SGHAT; CDR2 reads FQNNGV. This CDR3 is built from 14 residues. This CDR3 reads CASSTNPNNYGYTF. The CDR3 nucleotides read TGTGCCAGCAGCACCAACCCTAATAACTATGGCTACACCTTC.

This clone occurred a few times. This sequence joins TRBV18 and TRBJ2-3; the D gene is possibly TRBD2 (5 bases). CDR1 KGHSH and CDR2 LQKENI come from the germline V gene. The CDR3 runs 14 residues. V gave up 2 bases and J gave up 5 bases, with 11 bases separating them. The CDR3 spells CASSPTLAGDTQYF. CDR3 nucleotides: TGTGCCAGCTCACCAACACTTGCGGGAGATACGCAGTATTTT.

This clone was detected only a few times. The rearrangement uses TRBV21-1 and TRBJ2-7; the table calls TRBD2, which could not be checked here. TRBV21-1 is deemed a pseudogene. The CDR3 is 14 amino acids. CDR3 DNA sequence: TGTGCCAGCAATTGGACTAGCGGTGATAGCGAGCAGTACTTC. Its protein product is CASNWTSGDSEQYF.

This clone was counted a few times. V usage is TRBV15 and J usage is TRBJ2-2; no definite D call. Germline V gene lookup returns CDR1 LNHNV and CDR2 YYDKDF (reference sequence). The V end was cut by 4 bases, the J end by 2 bases, with 8 bases between. The CDR3 runs to 14 residues. CDR3 nucleotide sequence: TGTGCCACCAGCAAGCCAGGCAACACCGGGGAGCTGTTTTTT. Translating gives CATSKPGNTGELFF.

This clone has only a few counts. The chain is built from TRBV7-6 and TRBJ2-7; tentatively, D is TRBD2 (6 bases). Trimming removed 4 bases at V and 4 bases at J, with 20 bases between. This CDR3 spans 16 amino acids. CDR1 is SGHVS and CDR2 is FNYEAQ in the germline V gene. Here the CDR3 DNA reads TGTGCCAGCAGCTCGATTGGCCGGGAGATGGTATACGAGCAGTACTTC. It yields the protein CASSSIGREMVYEQYF.

This clone was detected only a few times. The J gene is TRBJ2-1, the V gene TRBV7-3; no clear D gene. The CDR3 totals 14 residues. CDR1 is SGHTA, CDR2 FQGTGA, per germline. The V gene lost 2 bases and the J gene lost 7 bases, with 12 bases spanning the gap. The CDR3 reads CASSLGWALNEQFF. DNA of the CDR3: TGTGCCAGCAGCTTAGGCTGGGCCCTAAATGAGCAGTTCTTC.

The chain employs TRBV5-1 and TRBJ2-2; D remains unclear. The V end lost 3 bases, the J end lost 3 bases, and 6 bases lay between the germline ends. Germline CDR1 reads SGHRS; CDR2 reads YFSETQ. The CDR3 loop spans 13 amino acids. CDR3 nucleotides: TGCGCCAGCAGCTCTTCAGACACCGGGGAGCTGTTTTTT. It translates to CASSSSDTGELFF.

This chain joins TRBV6-5 and TRBJ2-1, with TRBD2 matching over 9 bases. The trim removed 6 bases at V and 0 bases at J, leaving 3 bases unmatched. The germline gives CDR1 MNHEY, CDR2 SVGAGI. CDR3 length equals 15 residues. CDR3 coding DNA: TGTGCCAGCAGCCTAGCGGGGATCTCCTACAATGAGCAGTTCTTC. It translates to CASSLAGISYNEQFF.

This chain uses TRBV7-9 with TRBJ1-1; the D is unclear. This CDR3 is 12 amino acids long. From germline, CDR1 is SEHNR and CDR2 FQNEAQ (reference sequence). Trimming removed 3 bases from V and 6 bases from J, with 8 bases in between. This chain's CDR3 is CASSFRRPEAFF. As DNA, the CDR3 is TGTGCCAGCAGCTTCAGGAGGCCTGAAGCTTTCTTT.

In its sample, this clone was seen a few times. The V and J genes are TRBV7-3 and TRBJ2-1, with 9 bases that match TRBD2. The CDR3 spans 16 residues. Germline V gives CDR1 SGHTA, CDR2 FQGTGA. Unmatched junction bases numbered 8, after V lost 5 bases and J lost 3 bases. The CDR3 nucleotides are TGTGCCAGCAGCCCCCTAGGGCGGGAGGGCTACAATGAGCAGTTCTTC. The encoded protein is CASSPLGREGYNEQFF.

This clone appeared a few times. The rearrangement uses TRBV5-1 and TRBJ2-1; perhaps TRBD2 as D (5 bases). The CDR3 extends over 14 amino acids. In germline, CDR1 is SGHRS, CDR2 YFSETQ. V lost 6 bases and J 5 bases, leaving 15 bases between the germline ends. CDR3 coding DNA: TGCGCCAGCATTCCCGGCGGGCCAAACAATGAGCAGTTCTTC. Translation: CASIPGGPNNEQFF.

The chain links TRBV19 to TRBJ2-3; tentatively, D is TRBD2 (6 bases). V was clipped by 5 bases and J by 4 bases, with 13 bases between them. This CDR3 is built from 14 residues. The germline V gene encodes CDR1 LNHDA and CDR2 SQIVND (reference sequence). CDR3 in DNA: TGTGCCAGTAGTTCGACTAGTTCCTCAGATACGCAGTATTTT. Encoded protein: CASSSTSSSDTQYF.

V is TRBV5-6 and J is TRBJ2-2, with 15 bases identical to TRBD2. The CDR3 is 16 amino acids. Germline V gene lookup returns CDR1 SGHDT and CDR2 YYEEEE. V lost 4 bases and J lost 5; bases outside the gene matches: 3. CDR3 coding DNA: TGTGCCAGCAGCGGACTAGCGGGAGGGCCGACCGGGGAGCTGTTTTTT. It codes for CASSGLAGGPTGELFF.

This clone was observed at least ten times. The chain combines TRBV7-2 with TRBJ2-7; TRBD1 might be the D (6 bases). With 5 bases removed from V and 7 bases from J, the gap between germline ends came to 18 bases. The CDR3 loop spans 14 amino acids. The germline CDR1 and CDR2 sequences are SGHTA and FQGNSA. The CDR3 DNA is TGTGCCAGCAGCCTAGGGACACCGGAAGCGGAGCAGTACTTC. It specifies CASSLGTPEAEQYF.

V and J are TRBV7-2 and TRBJ1-5; no firm D call. CDR1 and CDR2 from the germline V gene are SGHTA and FQGNSA. V gave up 3 bases and J gave up 2 bases, with 2 bases separating them. The CDR3 totals 12 residues. CDR3 sequence (DNA): TGTGCCAGCAGCTTCGGCAATCAGCCCCAGCATTTT. Its protein is CASSFGNQPQHF. The full variable domain, completed using reference TRBV7-2 and TRBJ1-5, is GAGVSQSPSNKVTEKGKDVELRCDPISGHTALYWYRQSLGQGLEFLIYFQGNSAPDKSGLPSDRFSAERTGGSVSTLTIQRTQQEDSAVYLCASSFGNQPQHFGDGTRLSIL.

The sample holds a few counts of this clone. This CDR3 is CASSQPLGRGASSGANVLTF. The CDR3 nucleotides are TGCGCCAGCAGTCAACCACTCGGCAGGGGGGCGAGCTCTGGGGCCAACGTCCTGACTTTC. The genes are TRBV23-1 and TRBJ2-6; weak D call: TRBD1 (7 bases). TRBV23-1 is labeled an ORF, and its function is uncertain. Trimming pared 2 bases from V and 0 bases from J, leaving 20 bases between. The CDR3 consists of 20 residues.

CDR3 loop: CASSESPGGWVRGEAFF. The CDR3 nucleotides read TGTGCCAGCAGTGAATCTCCAGGGGGTTGGGTGCGGGGTGAAGCTTTCTTT. This chain connects TRBV25-1 to TRBJ1-1, with 7 bases aligning to TRBD1. Germline V gives CDR1 MGHDK, CDR2 SYGVNS. Losses at the gene ends were 1 base for V and 7 bases for J; bases not matched to a gene: 15. CDR3 size: 17 residues.